This T cell receptor beta chain was identified in a study of blood T cell repertoires in COVID-19. Participants had their cohort set by participant-reported clinical history. Trimming took 6 bases from V and 5 from J; bases not matched to a gene: 9. Looked up from germline, CDR1 is SEHNR and CDR2 is FQNEAQ (reference sequence). The length of the CDR3 is 15 residues. Per the original data handling: Quantification of nucleated cells was approximated via reference gene primer amplification. The protocol was immunoSEQ multiplex PCR, while the TCRdb copy is restricted to in-frame clones and leaves out a portion. V, J and clone size were drawn from that table, and D and trimming were deduced from the DNA. The repertoire holds hundreds of thousands of clones, with 82% as singletons.

V gene TRBV7-9 combines with J gene TRBJ2-5, with 10 bases aligning to TRBD2. This clonotype was obtained from an older woman who had recovered from COVID-19. The sample consisted of PBMCs or T cells enriched from blood (not recorded which). The CDR3 is CASSSSGGAGETQYF. The DNA of the CDR3 is TGTGCCAGCAGTTCCAGCGGGGGGGCCGGTGAGACCCAGTACTTC.